This T cell receptor beta chain stems from a study of CD8+ T cells in alopecia areata. Across the whole study: Female C3H/HeJ mice aged about 6-11 weeks received skin from spontaneously alopecic C3H/HeJ graft donors aged about 6-12 months.

This clone has a handful of counts. Its antigen is as yet unknown. The genes and germline here are from mouse. Read sequence stops 4 residues before the CDR3 end, and the germline J gene provides the missing end. Study-level points and caveats: With patients, TCR sharing proved less clear than in mice, a difference possibly related to HLA. Researchers report lesional scalp, most notably alopecia totalis/universalis, outstripped normal scalp in clonality.

The CDR3 loop spans 16 amino acids. From germline, CDR1 is MNHDT and CDR2 YYDKIL. After removal of 3 bases from V and 3 bases from J, the junction contained 8 bases not matched to a gene. TCR sequencing used cDNA made by reverse transcription of extracted RNA. The repertoire was sequenced with immunoSEQ multiplex PCR; TCRdb's copy has only in-frame clones and lacks some. The profile covers some 120,000 clones, none occurring a single time. Sequenced material: lesional skin. V is TRBV17 and J is TRBJ2-1; 7 nucleotides align to TRBD2. The TCR sequence derives from a C3H/HeJ mouse with alopecia areata. Mouse MHC haplotype: H2-k. The part of the CDR3 DNA that was read is TGTGCTAGCAGTAGCGGCTGGGGGAAGAGCTATGCT. The encoded protein is CASSSGWGKSYA. The full CDR3 protein is CASSSGWGKSYAEQFF.